The 29 T cell receptor beta chains below all came from one sample that was sequenced in a study of molecular identifiers for immune sequencing clone quantification. TCRdb re-called the PCR reads through MiXCR, storing one row per CDR3 protein. The sample has some 650,000 distinct CDR3 sequences; around 20% are singletons. The specimen was naive CD8+ T cells from blood, with Jurkat cell RNA spiked in. Noted subset: FACS-sorted CD8+CD4-CCR7+CD45RA+ naive T cells. These receptors all stem from a human donor in good health. Some libraries in this study had Jurkat cell RNA spiked in.

This clonotype was seen a few times. The chain recombines TRBV3-1 with TRBJ2-7, with TRBD2 matching over 9 bases. Germline trimming cut 4 bases from V and 4 bases from J; bases unmatched to any gene: 11. The CDR3 runs 16 residues. Germline assignment: CDR1 LGHDT and CDR2 YNNKEL (reference sequence). The CDR3 DNA follows: TGTGCCAGCAGCCCGCAACCGGGACTAGCAGGGTACGAGCAGTACTTC. It specifies CASSPQPGLAGYEQYF.

Ten or more counts support this clonotype. The chain carries TRBV19 and TRBJ2-7; 10 nucleotides match TRBD1. From germline, CDR1 is LNHDA and CDR2 SQIVND (reference sequence). The CDR3 length is 15 residues. Losses at the gene ends were 9 bases for V and 0 bases for J; bases not matched to a gene: 8. The CDR3 DNA follows: TGTGCCAGCAGCATTGGGACAGGGGTCTCCTACGAGCAGTACTTC. It encodes CASSIGTGVSYEQYF.

This clonotype was detected ten times or more. This chain uses TRBV6-5 with TRBJ2-1; D is perhaps TRBD1 (6 bases). In germline, CDR1 is MNHEY, CDR2 SVGAGI. The germline V and J ends were trimmed by 2 bases and 2 bases, with 10 bases remaining between them. The CDR3 runs 15 residues. The CDR3 nucleotides are TGTGCCAGCAGTTACAACCAGGGGACCTACAATGAGCAGTTCTTC. This encodes CASSYNQGTYNEQFF.

This clonotype came up a few times. The rearrangement links TRBV9 to TRBJ2-1; 15 positions match TRBD2. Looked up from germline, CDR1 is SGDLS and CDR2 is YYNGEE. V was pared by 4 bases and J by 5 bases, with 13 bases of the junction left unmatched. This CDR3 is 19 amino acids long. The CDR3 nucleotides read TGTGCCAGCAGCTCAGGACTAGCGGGAGGGCCTGGGGTAGACAATGAGCAGTTCTTC. Translating gives CASSSGLAGGPGVDNEQFF.

On this clonotype: At one end, the junction sequence differs from germline, possibly due to a read error. The chain joins TRBV30 to TRBJ1-2; D is unclear. This CDR3 region has 14 residues. The germline V gene has CDR1 GTSNPN and CDR2 SVGIG (reference sequence). The CDR3 loop is CAWSAEGTNYGHTF. Here the CDR3 DNA reads TGTGCCTGGAGCGCTGAGGGTACTAACTATGGCCACACCTTC.

In this sample, this clonotype turned up a few times. The rearrangement links TRBV12-3 or TRBV12-4 to TRBJ1-4, with D possibly matching TRBD1 (6 bases). V was clipped by 3 bases and J by 7 bases, with 12 bases between them. There are 14 residues in the CDR3. The CDR3 coding sequence is TGTGCCAGCAGTTTCGGGGGGCTGAGTGAAAAACTGTTTTTT. It encodes CASSFGGLSEKLFF.

This clonotype was seen repeatedly, ten times or more. The chain employs TRBV4-3 and TRBJ2-3; perhaps TRBD2 as D (5 bases). Between the trimmed V and J ends, which lost 0 bases and 2 bases, there was a span of 15 bases. This CDR3 has 17 residues. Germline CDR1 LGHNA, CDR2 YSLEER. Written as DNA, the CDR3 is TGCGCCAGCAGCCAAGACCCCACCGACTATCCCACAGATACGCAGTATTTT. It translates to CASSQDPTDYPTDTQYF.

This clonotype was seen a few times. A much bigger clone sits one base away, suggesting this may be a read error. The DNA of the CDR3 is TGTGCCGGCAGGGAACCGGGGGGAGGCACTGAAGCTTTCTTT. It yields the protein CAGREPGGGTEAFF. This chain links TRBV28 with TRBJ1-1, with D maybe TRBD1 (5 bases). Germline V lookup: CDR1 MDHEN, CDR2 SYDVKM. The CDR3 runs 14 residues.

In the case of this clonotype: This may be a read error, as it is one base from a much larger clone. This chain uses TRBV7-8 with TRBJ2-5; TRBD2 aligns across 10 bases. The germline V gene has CDR1 SGHVS and CDR2 FQNEAQ. Losses at the gene ends were 5 bases for V and 2 bases for J; bases not matched to a gene: 17. The CDR3 extends over 19 amino acids. The CDR3 reads CASSAGGSSGGFLQETQYF. The CDR3 region has the DNA TGTGCCAGCAGCGCAGGAGGATCTAGCGGGGGTTTCTTACAAGAGACCCAGTACTTC.

This clonotype was found many times. V usage is TRBV30 and J usage is TRBJ2-3; possibly TRBD1 for D (5 bases). The CDR3 contains 14 residues. V dropped 0 bases and J dropped 1 base, with 8 bases sitting between them. The V gene's germline CDR1 is GTSNPN and CDR2 SVGIG (reference sequence). The chain's CDR3 is CAWSVTVRTDTQYF. As DNA, the CDR3 is TGTGCCTGGAGTGTGACAGTCCGCACAGATACGCAGTATTTT.

This clonotype was detected many times. The rearrangement links TRBV6-5 to TRBJ2-1, with D perhaps TRBD2 (6 bases). CDR3 length: 13 residues. In germline, CDR1 is MNHEY, CDR2 SVGAGI. Trimming stripped 7 bases from V and 3 bases from J, with 10 bases between. For the CDR3, the DNA is TGTGCCAGCACTAGCGCCAGCTACAATGAGCAGTTCTTC. Its protein product is CASTSASYNEQFF.

This clonotype has a count of ten or more. V usage is TRBV19 and J usage is TRBJ2-7; TRBD2 matches 9 bases. V lost 3 bases, J lost 2 bases, and 5 bases stayed unmatched. This CDR3 comprises 15 residues. Per germline, CDR1 LNHDA and CDR2 SQIVND (reference sequence). The CDR3 DNA is TGTGCCAGTAGTATTTACAGCGGGGGGACCTACGAGCAGTACTTC. It is translated as CASSIYSGGTYEQYF.

The table lists this clonotype with many counts. The V call is TRBV18, the J call TRBJ2-7; no definite D call. V shed 4 bases and J shed 0 bases, with 13 bases lying between them. The CDR3 contains 15 residues. Germline V lookup: CDR1 KGHSH, CDR2 LQKENI. CDR3 loop: CASSQRSISSYEQYF. CDR3 DNA: TGTGCCAGCTCACAGAGGTCTATTAGCTCCTACGAGCAGTACTTC.

At least ten counts were recorded for this clonotype. The chain joins TRBV27 to TRBJ2-3; 8 positions match TRBD1. This CDR3 has 14 residues. Germline lookup yields CDR1 MNHEY and CDR2 SMNVEV (reference sequence). V shed 3 bases, J shed 4 bases, and the junction held 3 bases outside the gene matches. The CDR3 DNA sequence: TGTGCCAGCAGTTTCGTACAGGGGGCAGATACGCAGTATTTT. It is translated as CASSFVQGADTQYF.

This chain links TRBV7-2 with TRBJ2-7, with 8 bases identical to TRBD2. V trimming: 2 bases; J trimming: 5 bases; junction bases outside the gene matches: 11. The CDR3 extends over 16 amino acids. Germline V gives CDR1 SGHTA, CDR2 FQGNSA. DNA of the CDR3: TGTGCCAGCAGCTTAACTGGGGGACTAGGAACAAACGAGCAGTACTTC. Translating it yields CASSLTGGLGTNEQYF.

There are many counts of this clonotype. The chain employs TRBV30 and TRBJ1-1; a possible D gene is TRBD1 (5 bases). Between the trimmed V and J ends, which lost 8 bases and 4 bases, there was a span of 20 bases. Germline CDR1 and CDR2: GTSNPN and SVGIG (reference sequence). The CDR3 extends over 14 amino acids. CDR3 sequence reads: CATHRTTRSTEAFF. CDR3 bases: TGTGCCACCCACCGGACAACGCGGAGCACTGAAGCTTTCTTT. Full variable domain (missing parts from reference TRBV30 and TRBJ1-1): SQTIHQWPATLVQPVGSPLSLECTVEGTSNPNLYWYRQAAGRGLQLLFYSVGIGQISSEVPQNLSASRPQDRQFILSSKKLLLSDSGFYLCATHRTTRSTEAFFGQGTRLTVV.

Worth noting for this clonotype: One end of the junction fails to match germline, which may point to a read error. This sequence joins TRBV7-6 and TRBJ1-1, with a possible D match to TRBD1 (5 bases). Germline assignment: CDR1 SGHVS and CDR2 FNYEAQ. The CDR3 loop spans 16 amino acids. The CDR3 nucleotides are TGTGCCAGCAGCTTAGCCTCGGCAGGGTCGAACACTGGAGCTTTCTTT. This translates into CASSLASAGSNTGAFF.

The chain carries TRBV27 and TRBJ1-5; no clear D. The CDR3 sequence is 15 residues long. CDR1 is MNHEY and CDR2 is SMNVEV in the germline V gene (reference sequence). Trimming removed 5 bases at V and 7 bases at J, with 18 bases between. The CDR3 sequence: CASSILPPSGQPQHF. CDR3 DNA: TGTGCCAGCAGTATTCTTCCGCCCTCGGGGCAGCCCCAGCATTTT.

The chain combines TRBV18 with TRBJ1-2, with TRBD1 matching over 9 bases. The CDR3 is made up of 15 amino acids. CDR1 KGHSH and CDR2 LQKENI come from the germline V gene. The J segment lost 10 bases and the V segment lost 2 bases, leaving 11 bases of the junction unmatched. The DNA for the CDR3 is TGTGCCAGCTCACCAACAGGACAGGGGACTATGGACTACACCTTC. Translated, it gives CASSPTGQGTMDYTF.

The rearrangement uses TRBV15 and TRBJ2-5; D is unresolved. V lost 4 bases and J 5 bases, leaving 14 bases between the germline ends. The CDR3 is 14 residues long. In germline, CDR1 is LNHNV, CDR2 YYDKDF (reference sequence). The CDR3, as DNA: TGTGCCACCAGCAAAGCAGACCAGGAGGAGACCCAGTACTTC. Encoded protein: CATSKADQEETQYF. Variable domain in full (rest from reference TRBV15 and TRBJ2-5): DAMVIQNPRYQVTQFGKPVTLSCSQTLNHNVMYWYQQKSSQAPKLLFHYYDKDFNNEADTPDNFQSRRPNTSFCFLDIRSPGLGDTAMYLCATSKADQEETQYFGPGTRLLVL.

This clonotype was counted many times. Written as DNA, the CDR3 is TGTGCCAGCAGCCGCTGGGCAGATACGCAGTATTTT. This translates into CASSRWADTQYF. The chain uses TRBV7-9 and TRBJ2-3; D remains ambiguous. Trimming left V 5 bases short and J 4 bases short, with 7 bases between. Germline values: CDR1 SEHNR, CDR2 FQNEAQ (reference sequence). This CDR3 has 12 amino acids.

The sample holds many counts of this clonotype. V usage is TRBV5-1 and J usage is TRBJ2-7; 7 nucleotides line up with TRBD1. Germline V gives CDR1 SGHRS, CDR2 YFSETQ. The CDR3 covers 13 residues. V lost 3 bases, J lost 2 bases, and 2 bases stayed unmatched. This CDR3 is CASSWGTAYEQYF. The CDR3 bases are TGCGCCAGCAGCTGGGGGACAGCCTACGAGCAGTACTTC.

This clonotype was observed at least ten times. The CDR3 DNA is TGTGCCTGGAGTGTCGGGGACAGCGAAGCTTTCTTT. Protein product: CAWSVGDSEAFF. The chain combines TRBV30 with TRBJ1-1, with 7 positions matching TRBD1. The J segment lost 8 bases and the V segment lost 0 bases, leaving 3 bases of the junction unmatched. The CDR3 is 12 residues long. Germline CDR1 reads GTSNPN; CDR2 reads SVGIG (reference sequence). Drawing the rest from reference TRBV30 and TRBJ1-1, the complete variable domain is SQTIHQWPATLVQPVGSPLSLECTVEGTSNPNLYWYRQAAGRGLQLLFYSVGIGQISSEVPQNLSASRPQDRQFILSSKKLLLSDSGFYLCAWSVGDSEAFFGQGTRLTVV.

The J gene is TRBJ1-1, the V gene TRBV7-3; a weak D match, TRBD1 (5 bases). Deletions cut 3 bases from V and 3 bases from J, with 23 bases between. The CDR3 runs 18 residues. In germline, CDR1 is SGHTA, CDR2 FQGTGA. The CDR3 is CASSFPTRETGTYTEAFF. The CDR3 DNA sequence: TGTGCCAGCAGCTTTCCCACCCGGGAGACGGGGACTTACACTGAAGCTTTCTTT. The full variable domain, completed using reference TRBV7-3 and TRBJ1-1, is GAGVSQTPSNKVTEKGKYVELRCDPISGHTALYWYRQSLGQGPEFLIYFQGTGAADDSGLPNDRFFAVRPEGSVSTLKIQRTERGDSAVYLCASSFPTRETGTYTEAFFGQGTRLTVV.

The chain has TRBV27 and TRBJ1-1; D call uncertain. The CDR3 contains 15 residues. Germline values: CDR1 MNHEY, CDR2 SMNVEV (reference sequence). Trimming took off 5 bases at V and 8 bases at J, with 21 bases between the two ends. The CDR3 nucleotides read TGTGCCAGCAGTCCCACCGTTCTAGCGGGAGGGGAAGCTTTCTTT. It specifies CASSPTVLAGGEAFF.

The table lists this clonotype with many counts. The rearrangement links TRBV20-1 to TRBJ1-5; TRBD1 is a possible D gene (5 bases). The V end was cut by 6 bases, the J end by 2 bases, with 14 bases between. CDR3 size: 14 residues. CDR1 DFQATT and CDR2 SNEGSKA come from the germline V gene (reference sequence). The chain's CDR3 is CSARAQGGNQPQHF. As DNA, the CDR3 is TGCAGTGCCCGGGCCCAGGGAGGCAATCAGCCCCAGCATTTT.

In its sample, this clonotype was seen many times. The rearrangement joins TRBV20-1 to TRBJ2-7; D gene ambiguous. Germline CDR1 reads DFQATT; CDR2 reads SNEGSKA (reference sequence). The CDR3 extends over 13 amino acids. Trimming took 3 bases from V and 2 from J, leaving 11 bases between them. CDR3 bases: TGCAGTGCTAGCAGCGCCCAGGCCTACGAGCAGTACTTC. Translating gives CSASSAQAYEQYF.

This clonotype was seen ten or more times. The rearrangement uses TRBV4-3 and TRBJ2-2; TRBD1 or TRBD2 may be the D gene (5 bases each). The CDR3 runs to 14 residues. Trimming took 6 bases from V and 2 from J, leaving 10 bases between them. Per the germline V gene, CDR1 is LGHNA and CDR2 is YSLEER. CDR3 protein: CASRSGANTGELFF. In DNA form, the CDR3 reads TGCGCCAGCAGGTCCGGGGCCAACACCGGGGAGCTGTTTTTT.

This clonotype was seen only a few times. The chain has TRBV12-3 or TRBV12-4 and TRBJ2-7, with 8 positions matching TRBD1. V gave up 5 bases and J gave up 3 bases; unmatched junction bases: 12. The CDR3 loop spans 16 amino acids. The CDR3 region is CASSMTKDRENYEQYF. CDR3 in DNA: TGTGCCAGCAGTATGACGAAGGACAGGGAAAACTACGAGCAGTACTTC.